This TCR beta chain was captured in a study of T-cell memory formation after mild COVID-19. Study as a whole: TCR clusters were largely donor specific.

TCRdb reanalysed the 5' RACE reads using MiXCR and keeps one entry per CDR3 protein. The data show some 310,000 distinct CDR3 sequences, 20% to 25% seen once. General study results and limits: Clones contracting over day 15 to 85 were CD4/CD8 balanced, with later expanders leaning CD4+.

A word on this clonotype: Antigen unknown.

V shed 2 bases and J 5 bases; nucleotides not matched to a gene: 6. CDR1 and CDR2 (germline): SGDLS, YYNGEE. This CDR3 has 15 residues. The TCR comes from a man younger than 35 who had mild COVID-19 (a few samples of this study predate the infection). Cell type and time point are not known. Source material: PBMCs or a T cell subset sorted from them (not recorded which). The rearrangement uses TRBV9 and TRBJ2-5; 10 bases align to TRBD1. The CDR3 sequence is CASSVGTGAYETQYF. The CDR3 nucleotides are TGTGCCAGCAGCGTCGGGACAGGGGCGTACGAGACCCAGTACTTC.